The clone carrying this T cell receptor (beta chain) occurred a few times. Its antigen is unidentified. Attachment of unique molecular identifiers was made to individual cDNA molecules. TCRdb re-called the 5' RACE reads through MiXCR, storing one row per CDR3 protein. This table has some 85,000 distinct CDR3 sequences, roughly 15% appearing once. The record originates from a study of early T cells in non-severe SARS-CoV-2 infection. Study-level findings and limits: VDJdb-based annotation leaned toward anti-spike CD8 responses and missed private and CD4 specificities.

CDR1 and CDR2 from the germline V gene are SGHTA and FQGNSA. V shed 7 bases and J shed 0 bases, with 17 bases lying between them. The CDR3 consists of 16 residues. This sequence originates from an adult who was a healthcare worker with PCR-confirmed SARS-CoV-2 infection or an uninfected control (not recorded which). Sequencing was carried out using whole blood. The chain couples TRBV7-2 to TRBJ2-3; D perhaps matches TRBD2 (7 bases). The CDR3, as DNA: TGTGCCAGCACTGGGGGGGCACGGCTAAGCACAGATACGCAGTATTTT. It encodes CASTGGARLSTDTQYF.